This TCR beta chain was sequenced for a study of PD-1 blockade in classical Hodgkin lymphoma. The table came from immunoSEQ multiplex PCR; TCRdb's copy has only in-frame clones and leaves some out. In the table there are about 22,000 clones, around 94% of which are singletons. CDR1 is MNHNS and CDR2 is SASEGT in the germline V gene. V was trimmed by 4 bases and J by 2 bases, leaving 21 bases between them. This CDR3 contains 17 residues. Overall study findings and caveats: Reports described newly diagnosed patients as having lower baseline TCR diversity than healthy donors.

Indicated time point: newly diagnosed, previously untreated cHL patient sample. PBMCs from patients with newly diagnosed, untreated classical Hodgkin lymphoma served as a comparison group for the relapsed/refractory trial patients. Of note for this clone: The antigen is undetermined.

The chain is built from TRBV6-1 and TRBJ2-7; D may correspond to TRBD1 or TRBD2 (5 bases each). This TCR derives from a human donor with classical Hodgkin lymphoma. The sample consisted of peripheral blood mononuclear cells (PBMCs). The CDR3 region has the DNA TGTGCCAGCAGTGGGCCGGTTGGTGGGACCCACACCTACGAGCAGTACTTC. It yields the protein CASSGPVGGTHTYEQYF.